Listed below are T cell receptor beta chains from one sample, sequenced in a study of regulatory T cells in long-lasting Graves disease. TCRdb recomputed calls from the multiplex PCR reads with MiXCR, one row per CDR3 protein. Of some 420,000 distinct CDR3 sequences listed, roughly 23% are singletons. The sample in question was peripheral blood mononuclear cells (PBMCs), obtained when the disease was refractory, from a patient treated with antithyroid drugs. The receptors stem from a female donor with Graves disease. CDR3s include the opening cysteine and the closing phenylalanine or tryptophan. D genes are given only for firm matches. Size values are once, few and many counts, or a class for expanded clones, and some rows have none.

cdr3_aa,cdr3_nt,j_call,v_call,d_call,clone_size
CASIPGQSTDTQYF,TGTGCCAGCATCCCGGGACAGAGCACAGATACGCAGTATTTT,TRBJ2-3,TRBV7-3,TRBD1,few
CSASKTSFEQYF,TGCAGTGCTAGCAAAACTAGTTTCGAGCAGTACTTC,TRBJ2-7,TRBV20-1,NA,few
CSVDEVSSDEQYF,TGCAGCGTTGATGAGGTTAGTTCGGACGAGCAGTACTTC,TRBJ2-7,TRBV29-1,NA,NA
CAWGLSENYGYTF,TGTGCCTGGGGACTATCGGAGAACTATGGCTACACCTTC,TRBJ1-2,TRBV30,NA,few
CASSLGQAKLFF,TGTGCCAGCAGTTTAGGGCAGGCTAAACTGTTTTTT,TRBJ1-4,TRBV28,NA,many
CAAPDGTARASYEQYF,TGTGCCGCCCCGGACGGGACCGCAAGGGCCTCCTACGAGCAGTACTTC,TRBJ2-7,TRBV19,NA,few
CATSTGTSGRTHEQYF,TGTGCCACCAGCACCGGGACTAGCGGGAGGACCCACGAGCAGTACTTC,TRBJ2-7,TRBV15,TRBD2,many
CASSNRQNYEQYF,TGTGCCAGCAGCAACCGACAAAACTACGAGCAGTACTTC,TRBJ2-7,TRBV3-1,NA,few
CASTTFGGAGEKLFF,TGTGCCAGCACGACGTTTGGGGGGGCAGGAGAAAAACTGTTTTTT,TRBJ1-4,TRBV12-3/TRBV12-4,NA,NA
CASSLANHYGYTF,TGTGCCAGCAGCTTAGCTAATCACTATGGCTACACCTTC,TRBJ1-2,TRBV7-2,NA,many
CSVAKTGSFTDTQYF,TGCAGCGTTGCCAAGACAGGGTCCTTCACAGATACGCAGTATTTT,TRBJ2-3,TRBV29-1,TRBD1,NA
CASRLGHGNTIYF,TGTGCCAGCAGACTGGGACACGGAAACACCATATATTTT,TRBJ1-3,TRBV12-3/TRBV12-4,NA,few
CASSTGTEQETQYF,TGCGCCAGCAGCACGGGGACAGAACAAGAGACCCAGTACTTC,TRBJ2-5,TRBV5-1,TRBD1,few
CASSANVGVNEKLFF,TGTGCCAGCAGTGCCAATGTGGGGGTAAATGAAAAACTGTTTTTT,TRBJ1-4,TRBV6-1,NA,many
CASRPGQGLYEQYF,TGTGCCAGCAGGCCGGGACAGGGACTCTACGAGCAGTACTTC,TRBJ2-7,TRBV19,TRBD1,NA
CATPTVTDSYEQYF,TGTGCCACCCCTACCGTGACGGACTCCTACGAGCAGTACTTC,TRBJ2-7,TRBV7-4,NA,many
CASRGLETGGLQLYEQYF,TGTGCCAGCAGGGGGTTGGAGACAGGGGGCTTGCAGCTCTACGAGCAGTACTTC,TRBJ2-7,TRBV6-2/TRBV6-3,TRBD1,few
CSVYESARRYYGYTF,TGCAGCGTTTACGAATCGGCCCGAAGATATTATGGCTACACCTTC,TRBJ1-2,TRBV29-1,NA,few
CASSPGNFPGNTIYF,TGTGCCAGCAGCCCCGGGAACTTCCCTGGAAACACCATATATTTT,TRBJ1-3,TRBV6-1,NA,NA
CASSLGVTGWLGGYTF,TGTGCCAGCAGTTTAGGGGTGACAGGGTGGCTGGGGGGCTACACCTTC,TRBJ1-2,TRBV28,TRBD1,many
CASSGTGLYEQYF,TGTGCCAGCTCCGGGACAGGGCTCTACGAGCAGTACTTC,TRBJ2-7,TRBV12-3/TRBV12-4,TRBD1,many
CASSQVGGSYSYEQYF,TGCGCCAGCAGCCAAGTGGGGGGGTCCTACTCCTACGAGCAGTACTTC,TRBJ2-7,TRBV5-1,TRBD2,once
CASTRGQGIESPLHF,TGTGCCAGCACCAGGGGCCAGGGAATAGAGTCACCCCTCCACTTT,TRBJ1-6,TRBV6-1,NA,NA
CSAQEWGHTEAFF,TGCAGCGCCCAGGAGTGGGGGCACACTGAAGCTTTCTTT,TRBJ1-1,TRBV29-1,NA,many
CSSNRQEKTEALF,TGCAGTTCAAATCGACAGGAGAAGACTGAAGCTCTCTTT,TRBJ1-1,TRBV20-1,NA,few
CASIPTGGTEAFF,TGTGCCAGCATCCCGACAGGGGGCACTGAAGCTTTCTTT,TRBJ1-1,TRBV7-2,TRBD1,many
CASSPLERGNYGYTF,TGTGCCAGCAGCCCCCTAGAACGGGGGAACTATGGCTACACCTTC,TRBJ1-2,TRBV28,NA,many
CASSLGQYSGNTIYF,TGTGCCAGCAGTTTGGGACAGTACTCTGGAAACACCATATATTTT,TRBJ1-3,TRBV28,TRBD1,many
CATQQQGNQPQHF,TGTGCCACTCAACAACAGGGTAATCAGCCCCAGCATTTT,TRBJ1-5,TRBV10-3,NA,many
CASSPDGVSGNTIYF,TGCGCCAGCAGCCCAGACGGTGTCTCTGGAAACACCATATATTTT,TRBJ1-3,TRBV5-1,NA,NA
CASSLAASHGYTF,TGTGCCAGCAGCTTAGCAGCAAGCCATGGCTACACCTTC,TRBJ1-2,TRBV7-2,NA,many
CSVIWTVNTEAFF,TGCAGCGTAATCTGGACGGTGAACACTGAAGCTTTCTTT,TRBJ1-1,TRBV29-1,NA,few
CSALGFSYEQYF,TGCAGTGCTTTGGGCTTCTCCTACGAGCAGTACTTC,TRBJ2-7,TRBV20-1,NA,few
CASSFPPQRTTYEQYF,TGTGCCAGCAGTTTTCCCCCCCAGCGCACAACCTACGAGCAGTACTTC,TRBJ2-7,TRBV28,NA,few
CASSPRTATSDAFF,TGTGCCAGCAGTCCCCGGACGGCCACGTCGGATGCTTTCTTT,TRBJ1-1,TRBV6-1,NA,many
CASARGSKEYEQYF,TGTGCCAGCGCTCGGGGTAGCAAGGAGTACGAGCAGTACTTC,TRBJ2-7,TRBV7-3,NA,few
CASRAGGDIGELFF,TGTGCCAGCAGAGCAGGGGGGGACATCGGGGAGCTGTTTTTT,TRBJ2-2,TRBV7-2,NA,many
CASSFRRLTKGDTGELFF,TGTGCCAGCAGCTTTCGGAGACTTACCAAGGGGGACACCGGGGAGCTGTTTTTT,TRBJ2-2,TRBV11-2,NA,few
CASSLGSESTQQYF,TGTGCCAGCAGCTTGGGGTCCGAGAGTACGCAGCAGTACTTC,TRBJ2-5,TRBV11-2,NA,NA
CASSLLAEAFF,TGTGCCAGCAGTTTACTCGCTGAAGCTTTCTTT,TRBJ1-1,TRBV12-3/TRBV12-4,NA,many
CSVVEGVHEQYF,TGCAGCGTTGTTGAGGGGGTCCACGAGCAGTACTTC,TRBJ2-7,TRBV29-1,NA,many
CAISPQGNYGYTF,TGTGCCATCAGTCCACAGGGCAACTATGGCTACACCTTC,TRBJ1-2,TRBV10-3,NA,many
CASSSTGGTPSGYTF,TGTGCCAGCAGTTCAACAGGGGGCACACCCTCCGGCTACACCTTC,TRBJ1-2,TRBV27,TRBD1,once
CASSLVPEDTEAFF,TGTGCCAGCAGCTTAGTTCCGGAGGACACTGAAGCTTTCTTT,TRBJ1-1,TRBV7-8,NA,NA
CSATHNSPLHF,TGCAGTGCTACCCATAATTCACCCCTCCACTTT,TRBJ1-6,TRBV20-1,NA,NA
CASSKQRGYEQYF,TGTGCCAGCAGTAAACAAAGGGGCTACGAGCAGTACTTC,TRBJ2-7,TRBV6-2/TRBV6-3,NA,many
CAWSWTGGRYEKLFF,TGTGCCTGGAGTTGGACAGGGGGCCGCTATGAAAAACTGTTTTTT,TRBJ1-4,TRBV30,TRBD1,NA
CASSLGPQGETQYF,TGTGCCAGCAGCTTAGGGCCACAGGGGGAGACCCAGTACTTC,TRBJ2-5,TRBV7-2,TRBD1,many
CASRGLGRPTNEKLFF,TGTGCCAGCAGGGGCCTGGGACGCCCAACTAATGAAAAACTGTTTTTT,TRBJ1-4,TRBV2,NA,many
CASSLYQYNQPQHF,TGTGCCAGCAGTTTATACCAGTACAATCAGCCCCAGCATTTT,TRBJ1-5,TRBV27,NA,many
CAIELTGQGGYTF,TGTGCCATCGAGTTGACAGGGCAGGGTGGCTACACCTTC,TRBJ1-2,TRBV10-3,TRBD1,many